The T cell receptor beta chain under discussion was sequenced for a study of blood T cells in healthy people across ages. Through a sample-barcoded 5' primer and a J-beta primer mix, a second PCR was run for about 7 to 12 cycles. In TCRdb, the 5' RACE reads were re-called with MiXCR into one record per CDR3 protein. The data show 600,000 to 800,000 distinct CDR3 sequences, with roughly 21% seen just once and under 4% held by the top ten. With 3 bases removed from V and 2 bases from J, the gap between germline ends came to 15 bases. Germline V lookup: CDR1 DFQATT, CDR2 SNEGSKA (reference sequence). The CDR3 extends over 15 amino acids.

Sequencing was done on a sample of blood. The chain combines TRBV20-1 with TRBJ2-3, with TRBD2 as a possible D gene (5 bases). The receptor was derived from a man aged 65 to 85 in good health. For the CDR3, the DNA is TGCAGTGCTAGGCCCTTGGAGGAGGTCACAGATACGCAGTATTTT. This gives the protein CSARPLEEVTDTQYF.